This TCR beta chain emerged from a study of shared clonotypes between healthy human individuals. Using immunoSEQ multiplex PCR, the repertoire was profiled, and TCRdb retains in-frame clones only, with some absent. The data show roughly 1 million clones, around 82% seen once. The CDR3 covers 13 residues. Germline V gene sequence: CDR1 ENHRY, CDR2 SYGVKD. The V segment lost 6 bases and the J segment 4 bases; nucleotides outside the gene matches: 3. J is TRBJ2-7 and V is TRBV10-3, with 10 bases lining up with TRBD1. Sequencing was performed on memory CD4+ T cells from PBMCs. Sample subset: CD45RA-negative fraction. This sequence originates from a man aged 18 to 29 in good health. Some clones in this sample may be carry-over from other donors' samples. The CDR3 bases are TGTGCCATCAGCCCGGACAGGGGGTACGAGCAGTACTTC. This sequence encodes CAISPDRGYEQYF.